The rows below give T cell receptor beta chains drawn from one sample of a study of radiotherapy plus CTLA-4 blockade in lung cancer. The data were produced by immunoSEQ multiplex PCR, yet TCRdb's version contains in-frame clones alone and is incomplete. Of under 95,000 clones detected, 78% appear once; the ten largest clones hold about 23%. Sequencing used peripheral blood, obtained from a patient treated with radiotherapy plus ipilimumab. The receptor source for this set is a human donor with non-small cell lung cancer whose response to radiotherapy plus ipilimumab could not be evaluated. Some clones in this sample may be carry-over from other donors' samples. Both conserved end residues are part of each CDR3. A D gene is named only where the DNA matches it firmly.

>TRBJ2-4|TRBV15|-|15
CATSNRTVRGGIQYF
TGTGCCACCAGCAACCGGACAGTTAGGGGTGGCATTCAGTACTTC
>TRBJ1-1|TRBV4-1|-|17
CASSQAKGGGPKTEAFF
TGCGCCAGCAGCCAAGCGAAGGGCGGGGGGCCTAAAACTGAAGCTTTCTTT
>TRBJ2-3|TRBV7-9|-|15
CASGPIAGKRDTQYF
TGTGCCAGCGGCCCCATTGCGGGGAAACGGGATACGCAGTATTTT
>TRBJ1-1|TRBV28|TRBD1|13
CASGQGGTAEAFF
TGTGCCAGCGGTCAGGGGGGTACAGCTGAAGCTTTCTTT
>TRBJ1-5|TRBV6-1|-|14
CASSEGSVSQPQHF
TGTGCCAGCAGTGAAGGTAGCGTAAGCCAGCCCCAGCATTTT
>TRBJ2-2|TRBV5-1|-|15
CASTLSAGGTGELFF
TGCGCCAGCACCCTGTCTGCCGGAGGCACCGGGGAGCTGTTTTTT
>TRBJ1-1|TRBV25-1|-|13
CASSGVPSTEAFF
TGTGCCAGCAGTGGCGTCCCGTCCACTGAAGCTTTCTTT
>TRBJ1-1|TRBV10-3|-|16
CAISEERSRRNTEAFF
TGTGCCATCAGTGAGGAAAGGTCGCGGAGAAACACTGAAGCTTTCTTT
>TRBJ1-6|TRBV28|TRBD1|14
CASSLARGLSPLHF
TGTGCCAGCAGTTTAGCCAGGGGGCTTTCACCCCTCCACTTT
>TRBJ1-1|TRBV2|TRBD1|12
CASRDRGTEAFF
TGTGCCAGCAGGGACAGGGGCACTGAAGCTTTCTTT
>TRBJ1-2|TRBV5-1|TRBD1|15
CASSFGGQGAGGYTF
TGCGCCAGCAGCTTCGGTGGACAGGGGGCGGGTGGCTACACCTTC
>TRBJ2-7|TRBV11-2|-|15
CASSLETGRSYEQYF
TGTGCCAGCAGCTTAGAGACGGGGAGGTCCTACGAGCAGTACTTC